The 17 T cell receptor beta chains below all came from one sample that was sequenced in a study of blood T cell repertoires in COVID-19. Using immunoSEQ multiplex PCR, the repertoire was profiled, and TCRdb retains in-frame clones only, with some absent. The sample has approximately 74,000 clones, approximately 90% seen once. Sequences were obtained from peripheral blood. Receptor source: a woman aged 55-75 years with active COVID-19.

The rearrangement uses TRBV5-1 and TRBJ2-1, with D uncertain. Germline V gene data show CDR1 as SGHRS and CDR2 as YFSETQ. Trimming removed 4 bases from V and 0 bases from J, with 8 bases in between. The CDR3 is 14 amino acids. CDR3 coding DNA: TGCGCCAGCAGCCGACCTAGCTCCTACAATGAGCAGTTCTTC. Its translation is CASSRPSSYNEQFF.

This clone was recorded a few times. The chain couples TRBV15 to TRBJ2-1; D call uncertain. Trimming left V 4 bases short and J 0 bases short, with 13 bases between. Germline CDR1 LNHNV, CDR2 YYDKDF (reference sequence). The CDR3 totals 16 residues. DNA of the CDR3: TGTGCCACCAGCAACGAACAAAGGAGCTCCTACAATGAGCAGTTCTTC. Translating it yields CATSNEQRSSYNEQFF.

This clone appeared a few times. The chain has TRBV7-9 and TRBJ1-6, with a weak D call TRBD1 (5 bases). The CDR3 runs to 15 residues. The ends were cut back, 5 bases at V and 9 bases at J, with 17 bases in the middle. CDR1 SEHNR and CDR2 FQNEAQ come from the germline V gene (reference sequence). The CDR3 DNA follows: TGTGCCAGCAGCCTTTGGGGGACTTTGATTTCACCCCTCCACTTT. Translation: CASSLWGTLISPLHF.

The V and J genes are TRBV18 and TRBJ1-5; unclear D gene. The V end was cut by 2 bases, the J end by 0 bases, with 5 bases between. The V gene's germline CDR1 is KGHSH and CDR2 LQKENI. The CDR3 has 14 residues. DNA for the CDR3: TGTGCCAGCTCACCAGACTATAGCAATCAGCCCCAGCATTTT. It yields the protein CASSPDYSNQPQHF.

V is TRBV18 and J is TRBJ2-2; 7 nucleotides line up with TRBD1. The CDR3 runs to 17 residues. Germline-derived CDR1 and CDR2 are KGHSH and LQKENI. V lost 6 bases to trimming and J lost 1 base; unmatched junction nucleotides: 11. The CDR3: CASSPSNTGVNTGELFF. CDR3 nucleotide sequence: TGTGCCAGCTCCCCGAGCAACACAGGGGTGAACACCGGGGAGCTGTTTTTT. Filled out from reference TRBV18 and TRBJ2-2, the complete variable domain reads NAGVMQNPRHLVRRRGQEARLRCSPMKGHSHVYWYRQLPEEGLKFMVYLQKENIIDESGMPKERFSAEFPKEGPSILRIQQVVRGDSAAYFCASSPSNTGVNTGELFFGEGSRLTVL.

The chain employs TRBV15 and TRBJ2-1; D remains ambiguous. This CDR3 region has 13 residues. Germline V CDR1 and CDR2: LNHNV, YYDKDF (reference sequence). Trimming shortened V by 3 bases and J by 9 bases, and 12 bases separated the two germline ends. The CDR3 bases are TGTGCCACCAGCAGGACGTACGGGTCTGAGCAGTTCTTC. As protein: CATSRTYGSEQFF.

The CDR3 DNA follows: TGTGCCAGCAGACGAAGCCAGGCATTGGGACAGTCAAATCAGCCCCAGCATTTT. Residues: CASRRSQALGQSNQPQHF. The V and J genes are TRBV6-6 and TRBJ1-5; 7 bases align to TRBD1. Looked up from germline, CDR1 is MNHNY and CDR2 is SVGAGI (reference sequence). V trimming: 6 bases; J trimming: 4 bases; junction bases outside the gene matches: 18. The CDR3 is 18 amino acids.

Concerning this clone: At one end the junction does not follow the germline gene, possibly because of a read error. This CDR3 is also generated by other DNA sequences in the sample. The chain has TRBV10-3 and TRBJ1-1; 7 bases map to TRBD1. This CDR3 region has 15 residues. CDR1 is ENHRY, CDR2 SYGVKD, per germline. The DNA of the CDR3 is TGTGCCATCAGCGAGTTAGCCCAGGGGGGAGCTGAAGCTTTCTTT. It yields the protein CAISELAQGGAEAFF.

This clone was picked up a small number of times. The rearrangement joins TRBV2 to TRBJ2-5; D might be TRBD1 (6 bases). From germline, CDR1 is SNHLY and CDR2 FYNNEI. This CDR3 has 14 amino acids. V lost 7 bases to trimming and J lost 5 bases, with 17 bases between them. The DNA for the CDR3 is TGTGCCAGCAAGGTAGACAGGAGGTCGGAGACCCAGTACTTC. Its translation: CASKVDRRSETQYF. Combining the CDR3 with reference TRBV2 and TRBJ2-5 gives the whole variable domain EPEVTQTPSHQVTQMGQEVILRCVPISNHLYFYWYRQILGQKVEFLVSFYNNEISEKSEIFDDQFSVERPDGSNFTLKIRSTKLEDSAMYFCASKVDRRSETQYFGPGTRLLVL.

The CDR3 sequence: CASSQGQPQTHYGYTF. The CDR3 region has the DNA TGTGCCAGCTCACAAGGACAGCCCCAGACTCATTATGGCTACACCTTC. The chain recombines TRBV18 with TRBJ1-2, with D perhaps matching TRBD1 (6 bases). The CDR3 is 16 amino acids. The germline gives CDR1 KGHSH, CDR2 LQKENI. The V end lost 4 bases, the J end lost 5 bases, and 20 bases lay between the germline ends.

J is TRBJ1-2 and V is TRBV3-1 (or the pseudogene TRBV3-2); a weak D match, TRBD1 (5 bases). The CDR3 length is 16 residues. Germline CDR1 and CDR2: LGHDT and YNNKEL (reference sequence). V lost 0 bases to trimming and J lost 4 bases, with 15 bases between them. CDR3 amino acids: CASSQEPGGGSYGYTF. The CDR3 DNA reads as TGTGCCAGCAGCCAAGAGCCGGGGGGAGGAAGCTATGGCTACACCTTC.

This clone was picked up one time. The chain joins TRBV7-9 to TRBJ1-4; 11 bases align to TRBD1. The germline V gene has CDR1 SEHNR and CDR2 FQNEAQ (reference sequence). V was pared by 6 bases and J by 8 bases, with 2 bases of the junction left unmatched. This CDR3 spans 13 amino acids. The CDR3 spells CASRGTGGEKLFF. The CDR3 coding sequence is TGTGCCAGCAGAGGGACAGGGGGAGAAAAACTGTTTTTT.

V usage is TRBV19 and J usage is TRBJ2-7; TRBD2 might be the D (5 bases). Between the trimmed V and J ends, which lost 3 bases and 6 bases, there was a span of 15 bases. Germline CDR1 and CDR2: LNHDA and SQIVND (reference sequence). The CDR3 spans 14 residues. In DNA form, the CDR3 reads TGTGCCAGTAGTATTGGTCGGGGTAGGTCCGAGCAGTACTTC. It yields the protein CASSIGRGRSEQYF.

J is TRBJ2-7 and V is TRBV2; 10 bases agree with TRBD2. Per the germline V gene, CDR1 is SNHLY and CDR2 is FYNNEI. The trim removed 6 bases at V and 3 bases at J, leaving 5 bases unmatched. The CDR3 sequence is 14 residues long. The CDR3 here is CASRLAGALYEQYF. The CDR3 nucleotides are TGTGCCAGCAGGCTAGCGGGAGCGCTCTACGAGCAGTACTTC.

This sequence joins TRBV28 and TRBJ2-5; TRBD2 agrees at 10 bases. Germline V gives CDR1 MDHEN, CDR2 SYDVKM. V was clipped by 5 bases and J by 2 bases; unmatched bases: 17. This CDR3 comprises 19 residues. The CDR3 DNA is TGTGCCAGCAGTGGACACGTTAGGACTAGCGGAGAGTTACAAGAGACCCAGTACTTC. Translating it yields CASSGHVRTSGELQETQYF.

This rearrangement joins TRBV19 to TRBJ1-5, with TRBD1 identical over 9 bases. The V and J ends lost 5 bases and 5 bases, in that order; junction bases with no gene match: 7. Looked up from germline, CDR1 is LNHDA and CDR2 is SQIVND (reference sequence). The CDR3 runs 15 residues. The CDR3 DNA is TGTGCCAGTAGTCCTCCGGGACAGGGTGATCAGCCCCAGCATTTT. It is translated as CASSPPGQGDQPQHF.

The J gene is TRBJ1-6, the V gene TRBV7-8, with 9 positions matching TRBD1. Germline V gives CDR1 SGHVS, CDR2 FQNEAQ. V shed 1 base and J 5 bases; nucleotides not matched to a gene: 9. This CDR3 contains 18 residues. The CDR3 coding sequence is TGTGCCAGCAGCTTAGTTTCTGCGGGGACAGGGAATAATTCACCCCTCCACTTT. Protein: CASSLVSAGTGNNSPLHF.